This T cell receptor beta chain was sequenced for a study of cytomegalovirus exposure and HLA in healthy donors. Study findings and constraints: Available immune exposure information was restricted to CMV serostatus only. Prior analysis indicated that the majority of TCR beta V segments exhibited productivity approximately 87% or approximately 30% of the time. TCR association rates varied by HLA locus in a later analysis, with DRB1 highest and HLA-C lowest.

A note on this clone: Its matching antigen is unknown.

PCR used 60 Vbeta primers and 13 Jbeta primers. The table came from immunoSEQ multiplex PCR; TCRdb's copy has only in-frame clones and leaves some out. Seen here are some 220,000 clones, approximately 82% observed once, and the top ten hold about 0.58%. Donors likely had unrecorded immune exposures despite being nominally healthy when sampled. The TCR sequence derives from a woman in her 40s in good health and CMV-seronegative. What was sequenced was PBMCs.

DNA of the CDR3: TGTGCCAGCAGCCCGTCACAACATGAGCAGTTCTTC. Translation: CASSPSQHEQFF. V gene TRBV7-2 combines with J gene TRBJ2-1, with no clear D. The CDR3 extends over 12 amino acids. The germline CDR1 and CDR2 sequences are SGHTA and FQGNSA. V was shortened by 5 bases and J by 8 bases, with 10 bases between the two germline ends.